This T cell receptor beta chain was captured in a study of T cells in Graves' hyperthyroidism and ophthalmopathy. Patients showing uncontrolled infection, other autoimmune disease, pregnancy or lactation were ineligible. V lost 4 bases, J lost 7 bases, and 7 bases stayed unmatched. The germline gives CDR1 ENHRY, CDR2 SYGVKD. This CDR3 region has 15 residues. The source material, RNA transcripts, was used to amplify TCR beta CDR3 regions. The TCR CDR3 first-round RT-PCR relied on the HTBI primer set. TCRdb called the multiplex PCR reads again in MiXCR, with one record for every CDR3 protein. The sample records approximately 500,000 distinct CDR3 sequences, about half being singletons.

The receptor was derived from a woman between 18 and 29 years old with Graves' hyperthyroidism. The source material was peripheral blood or thyroid tissue (not recorded which). The chain has TRBV10-3 and TRBJ1-5; 10 nucleotides agree with TRBD1. CDR3 nucleotides: TGTGCCATCAGTGGCGGGAGGACAGGGGGGCAGCCCCAGCATTTT. It encodes CAISGGRTGGQPQHF.